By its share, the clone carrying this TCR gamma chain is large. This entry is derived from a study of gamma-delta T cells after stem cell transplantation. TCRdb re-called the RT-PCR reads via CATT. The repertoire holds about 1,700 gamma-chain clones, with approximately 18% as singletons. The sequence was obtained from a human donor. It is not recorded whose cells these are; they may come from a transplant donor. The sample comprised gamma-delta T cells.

The CDR3 DNA reads TGTGCCACCTGGGATAAGAAACTCTTT. Amino acid sequence: CATWDKKLF. The chain employs TRGV8 and TRGJ1 or TRGJ2. This CDR3 comprises 9 residues. Germline CDR1 VENAVY, CDR2 YDSYNSRV. J gave up 11 bases and V 2 bases, and 0 bases lay outside the gene matches.